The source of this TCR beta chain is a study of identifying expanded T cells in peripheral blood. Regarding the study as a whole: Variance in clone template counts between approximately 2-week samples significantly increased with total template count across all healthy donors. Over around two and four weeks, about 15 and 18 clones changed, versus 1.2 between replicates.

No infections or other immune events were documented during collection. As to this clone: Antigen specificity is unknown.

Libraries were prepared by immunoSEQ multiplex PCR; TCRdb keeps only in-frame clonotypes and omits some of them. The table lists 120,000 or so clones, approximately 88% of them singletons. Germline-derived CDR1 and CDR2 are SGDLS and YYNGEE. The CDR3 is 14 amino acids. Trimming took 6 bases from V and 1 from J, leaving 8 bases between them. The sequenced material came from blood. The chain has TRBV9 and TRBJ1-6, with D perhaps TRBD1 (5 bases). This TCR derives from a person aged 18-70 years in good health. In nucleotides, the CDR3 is TGTGCCAGCACCGGGGGGTCCTATAATTCACCCCTCCACTTT. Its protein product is CASTGGSYNSPLHF.